The 32 T cell receptor beta chains below all came from one sample that was sequenced in a study of Graves' ophthalmopathy and Graves' hyperthyroidism. The authors amplified TCR beta CDR3 regions from RNA transcripts. HTBI-primed first-round RT-PCR preceded second-round multiplex PCR. One entry per CDR3 protein results from TCRdb running MiXCR on the multiplex PCR reads. The sample records almost 750,000 distinct CDR3 sequences, roughly two fifths being singletons. Sequencing was done on a sample of peripheral blood. The origin of the receptors is an adult man with Graves' ophthalmopathy.

Details on this clonotype: This may be a read error: a much more frequent sequence differs by one nucleotide. CDR3 sequence: CSVRDRDTGEPFF. The CDR3 DNA is TGCAGCGTAAGGGACAGGGACACCGGGGAGCCGTTTTTT. The chain links TRBV29-1 to TRBJ2-2; the match to TRBD1 covers 9 bases. The CDR3 is 13 residues long. CDR1 is SQVTM and CDR2 is ANQGSEA in the germline V gene.

The genes are TRBV7-9 and TRBJ2-3, with D perhaps TRBD2 (7 bases). The CDR3 runs to 12 residues. Looked up from germline, CDR1 is SEHNR and CDR2 is FQNEAQ (reference sequence). The V gene lost 5 bases and the J gene lost 6 bases, with 9 bases spanning the gap. The CDR3 protein is CASSPGGDTQYF. The CDR3 coding sequence is TGTGCCAGCAGCCCGGGGGGCGATACGCAGTATTTT.

The chain has TRBV2 and TRBJ1-1; TRBD1 is a possible D gene (6 bases). The CDR3 is made up of 15 amino acids. Germline CDR1 and CDR2: SNHLY and FYNNEI. The V and J ends lost 6 bases and 1 base respectively, with 15 bases between them. This CDR3 reads CASSPGRTANTEAFF. CDR3 nucleotide sequence: TGTGCCAGCAGCCCTGGCCGGACAGCGAACACTGAAGCTTTCTTT. Together with reference TRBV2 and TRBJ1-1, the CDR3 gives the full variable domain: EPEVTQTPSHQVTQMGQEVILRCVPISNHLYFYWYRQILGQKVEFLVSFYNNEISEKSEIFDDQFSVERPDGSNFTLKIRSTKLEDSAMYFCASSPGRTANTEAFFGQGTRLTVV.

This CDR3 reads CASSVVGTAGTQYF. The CDR3 DNA is TGTGCCAGCAGCGTAGTGGGGACCGCTGGTACCCAGTACTTC. The rearrangement joins TRBV9 to TRBJ2-5; TRBD1 or TRBD2 may be the D gene (5 bases each). The germline V gene encodes CDR1 SGDLS and CDR2 YYNGEE. The CDR3 totals 14 residues. V was pared by 0 bases and J by 8 bases, with 14 bases between.

This chain connects TRBV7-2 to TRBJ2-5; 7 bases agree with TRBD1. Germline V gives CDR1 SGHTA, CDR2 FQGNSA. The CDR3 is 14 amino acids. V dropped 5 bases and J dropped 2; count of bases not matched to a gene: 5. DNA for the CDR3: TGTGCCAGCAGCGTAGACAGGGAACAAGAGACCCAGTACTTC. Translated: CASSVDREQETQYF.

This chain connects TRBV6-5 to TRBJ2-6; D unclear. This CDR3 is 14 amino acids long. Trimming stripped 7 bases from V and 0 bases from J, with 7 bases between. Germline V lookup: CDR1 MNHEY, CDR2 SVGAGI. The CDR3 region is CASTWTSGANVLTF. The CDR3 DNA reads as TGTGCCAGCACGTGGACCTCTGGGGCCAACGTCCTGACTTTC.

With respect to this clonotype: At one boundary the junction diverges from the germline segment, which might be a read error. This sequence joins TRBV25-1 and TRBJ2-2; a possible D gene is TRBD2 (5 bases). This CDR3 region has 15 residues. Germline V gene lookup returns CDR1 MGHDK and CDR2 SYGVNS. CDR3 coding DNA: TGTGCCAGCAGTGAGGTGCAGTCAGACACCGGGGAGCTGTCTTGG. Translated, it gives CASSEVQSDTGELSW.

This clonotype was recorded many times. The chain links TRBV2 to TRBJ1-2; 8 bases line up with TRBD1. After removal of 6 bases from V and 5 bases from J, the junction contained 5 bases not matched to a gene. The germline V gene has CDR1 SNHLY and CDR2 FYNNEI. The CDR3 is made up of 13 amino acids. The CDR3 nucleotides are TGTGCCAGCAGCCGGAGACAGGGGTATGGCTACACCTTC. This translates into CASSRRQGYGYTF.

The chain employs TRBV30 and TRBJ1-1, with 7 nucleotides matching TRBD1. Germline lookup yields CDR1 GTSNPN and CDR2 SVGIG (reference sequence). The CDR3 runs to 12 residues. The ends lost 3 bases at V and 9 bases at J; junction bases unmatched: 7. The CDR3: CAWRTGQAKAFF. In DNA, the CDR3 is TGTGCCTGGAGGACAGGACAGGCCAAAGCTTTCTTT.

In its sample, this clonotype was seen a few times. The chain uses TRBV7-9 and TRBJ2-2; unclear D gene. V lost 5 bases to trimming and J lost 1 base, with 14 bases between them. CDR1 and CDR2 (germline): SEHNR, FQNEAQ (reference sequence). The CDR3 contains 16 residues. CDR3 sequence (DNA): TGTGCCAGCAGCCCCCGAGTGGGCCTGAACACCGGGGAGCTGTTTTTT. Its translation is CASSPRVGLNTGELFF.

This clonotype was observed at least ten times. V and J are TRBV29-1 and TRBJ1-4, with a tentative D call TRBD1 (6 bases). The CDR3 totals 14 residues. Germline V gene sequence: CDR1 SQVTM, CDR2 ANQGSEA. Deletions cut 0 bases from V and 4 bases from J, with 9 bases between. The CDR3 is CSVEEEDSNEKLFF. CDR3 DNA: TGCAGCGTTGAAGAGGAGGACAGTAATGAAAAACTGTTTTTT.

A remark on this clonotype: A junction boundary mismatches the germline segment, possibly from a read error. The chain has TRBV10-3 and TRBJ1-2; tentatively, D is TRBD1 (6 bases). Germline values: CDR1 ENHRY, CDR2 SYGVKD. CDR3 length equals 12 residues. CDR3 residues: CASSGTGNGYTF. CDR3 sequence (DNA): TGTGCCAGCAGTGGCACAGGGAATGGCTACACCTTC.

The chain uses TRBV10-3 and TRBJ1-1; no definite D call. CDR3 length: 10 residues. In germline, CDR1 is ENHRY, CDR2 SYGVKD. Trimming took 10 bases from V and 8 from J, leaving 11 bases between them. The CDR3 reads CASGRREAFF. CDR3 DNA sequence: TGTGCCAGCGGGCGGCGAGAAGCTTTCTTT.

This chain joins TRBV12-3 or TRBV12-4 and TRBJ1-2, with D possibly TRBD1 on 5 matching bases. The CDR3 runs 15 residues. Trimming shortened V by 6 bases and J by 7 bases, and 21 bases separated the two germline ends. The CDR3, as DNA: TGTGCCAGCAGCCAAGACCTCCGGCTGGGACTTGGCTACACCTTC. Its translation: CASSQDLRLGLGYTF.

The chain combines TRBV7-9 with TRBJ2-7; 10 bases are a match to TRBD1. From germline, CDR1 is SEHNR and CDR2 FQNEAQ (reference sequence). This CDR3 is built from 15 residues. The V segment lost 3 bases and the J segment 5 bases; nucleotides outside the gene matches: 7. The CDR3 protein is CASSFGTGEMDEQYF. The CDR3 bases are TGTGCCAGCAGCTTCGGGACAGGGGAAATGGACGAGCAGTACTTC.

The rearrangement links TRBV28 to TRBJ1-2; weak D call: TRBD1 (6 bases). V was trimmed by 5 bases and J by 6 bases, leaving 19 bases between them. Germline V gives CDR1 MDHEN, CDR2 SYDVKM. This CDR3 region has 15 residues. Here the CDR3 reads CASSTPRQAQDGYTF. The CDR3 DNA reads TGTGCCAGCAGTACCCCCCGACAGGCCCAAGATGGCTACACCTTC.

In regard to this clonotype: The CDR3 carries no conserved terminal phenylalanine or tryptophan, so it likely arises from a read error. The DNA is left out, because the CDR3 cannot be placed on it with certainty; the CDR3 is given as TCRdb lists it. The chain links TRBV10-3 to TRBJ1-5; the table's D call, TRBD1, was not checked against the DNA. Germline V CDR1 and CDR2: ENHRY, SYGVKD. Both ends counted, the CDR3 spans 8 residues. This chain's CDR3 is CAISDPGR.

This clonotype was detected a few times. In nucleotides, the CDR3 is TGCAGTGCTAGACCCCCCTCAGGGGTGAACACTGAAGCTTTCTTT. As protein: CSARPPSGVNTEAFF. The chain couples TRBV20-1 to TRBJ1-1; D might be TRBD1 (6 bases). The germline V and J ends were trimmed by 2 bases and 0 bases, with 13 bases remaining between them. Germline loops: CDR1 DFQATT, CDR2 SNEGSKA (reference sequence). The CDR3 runs 15 residues.

The J gene is TRBJ1-2, the V gene TRBV14; 9 nucleotides line up with TRBD1. V trimming: 5 bases; J trimming: 5 bases; junction bases outside the gene matches: 9. Germline V lookup: CDR1 SGHDN, CDR2 FVKESK. The CDR3 is made up of 15 amino acids. This CDR3 reads CASSGDRVVKYGYTF. DNA for the CDR3: TGTGCCAGCAGCGGGGACAGGGTCGTCAAATATGGCTACACCTTC.

The genes are TRBV11-1 and TRBJ2-7; D is perhaps TRBD1 or TRBD2 (5 bases each). CDR3 length equals 15 residues. The germline V gene has CDR1 SGHAT and CDR2 FQDESV (reference sequence). Trimming took 6 bases from V and 0 from J, leaving 15 bases between them. The CDR3 spells CASSLDPGGSYEQYF. As DNA, the CDR3 is TGTGCCAGCAGTTTGGACCCTGGGGGCTCCTACGAGCAGTACTTC.

This clonotype came up many times. V usage is TRBV11-2 and J usage is TRBJ2-7, with 9 positions matching TRBD1. Germline lookup yields CDR1 SGHAT and CDR2 FQNNGV. V lost 4 bases to trimming and J lost 6 bases; unmatched junction nucleotides: 4. This CDR3 spans 13 amino acids. CDR3 region: CASSWDRAGEQYF. CDR3 coding DNA: TGTGCCAGCAGCTGGGACAGGGCTGGCGAGCAGTACTTC.

V and J are TRBV7-9 and TRBJ1-4; D is uncertain. In germline, CDR1 is SEHNR, CDR2 FQNEAQ (reference sequence). Trimming stripped 2 bases from V and 5 bases from J, with 12 bases between. CDR3 length equals 15 residues. The CDR3 DNA sequence: TGTGCCAGCAGCTTAATGCAGACCGGAAATGAAAAACTGTTTTTT. Its protein product is CASSLMQTGNEKLFF. The whole variable domain, filled in from reference TRBV7-9 and TRBJ1-4, reads DTGVSQNPRHKITKRGQNVTFRCDPISEHNRLYWYRQTLGQGPEFLTYFQNEAQLEKSRLLSDRFSAERPKGSFSTLEIQRTEQGDSAMYLCASSLMQTGNEKLFFGSGTQLSVL.

The chain combines TRBV7-9 with TRBJ1-3, with unresolved D. In germline, CDR1 is SEHNR, CDR2 FQNEAQ (reference sequence). The CDR3 runs 15 residues. Trimming cost V 1 base and J 8 bases, with 15 bases left between them. The CDR3: CASSLGQYTGYTIYF. As DNA, the CDR3 is TGTGCCAGCAGCTTAGGGCAGTATACTGGCTACACCATATATTTT.

This clonotype was seen at least ten times. This rearrangement joins TRBV29-1 to TRBJ2-7, with 7 bases lining up with TRBD1. The ends lost 5 bases at V and 7 bases at J; junction bases unmatched: 14. Looked up from germline, CDR1 is SQVTM and CDR2 is ANQGSEA. This CDR3 comprises 14 residues. The CDR3 region is CSVSETGLVREQYF. The CDR3 coding sequence is TGCAGCGTTTCCGAGACAGGGCTTGTTAGGGAGCAGTACTTC.

J is TRBJ2-5 and V is TRBV20-1, with D perhaps TRBD2 (5 bases). The DNA end lines up better with TRBJ2-7; the J call may be wrong. Germline V lookup: CDR1 DFQATT, CDR2 SNEGSKA (reference sequence). The CDR3 length is 15 residues. This CDR3 reads CSAREPSYGSYEQYF. CDR3 sequence (DNA): TGCAGTGCTAGAGAGCCTAGCTATGGCTCCTACGAGCAGTACTTC.

This clonotype appeared a single time. It may be a read error: a sequence one base away is much more abundant. The V and J genes are TRBV25-1 and TRBJ1-5, with D possibly being TRBD1 (6 bases). Trimming removed 6 bases from V and 3 bases from J, with 15 bases in between. This CDR3 is 15 amino acids long. In germline, CDR1 is MGHDK, CDR2 SYGVNS. Written as DNA, the CDR3 is TGTGCCAGCAGCCTACAGGGAATGAACAATCAGCCCCAGCATTTT. This translates into CASSLQGMNNQPQHF.

This chain links TRBV25-1 with TRBJ1-6; no clear D. The V and J ends lost 5 bases and 10 bases respectively, with 21 bases between them. Germline CDR1 MGHDK, CDR2 SYGVNS. This CDR3 spans 16 amino acids. This CDR3 is CASSFLPGITGSPLHF. The DNA for the CDR3 is TGTGCCAGCAGTTTCCTTCCCGGGATAACGGGGTCACCCCTCCACTTT.

This clonotype was counted a few times. The rearrangement joins TRBV7-9 to TRBJ1-6, with unresolved D. Trimming took off 5 bases at V and 5 bases at J, with 16 bases between the two ends. The CDR3 covers 16 residues. Germline V gene sequence: CDR1 SEHNR, CDR2 FQNEAQ (reference sequence). The CDR3 spells CASSLPGRLNNSPLHF. In nucleotides, the CDR3 is TGTGCCAGCAGCCTACCTGGACGTTTGAATAATTCACCCCTCCACTTT.

This clonotype was detected a few times. This chain connects TRBV7-9 to TRBJ2-5; 7 bases are a match to TRBD2. The CDR3 runs to 14 residues. Per germline, CDR1 SEHNR and CDR2 FQNEAQ (reference sequence). Losses at the gene ends were 2 bases for V and 6 bases for J; bases not matched to a gene: 6. DNA of the CDR3: TGTGCCAGCAGCTTAAATTTGGGAGGGCAGACCCAGTACTTC. It codes for CASSLNLGGQTQYF.

J is TRBJ1-2 and V is TRBV10-3; D gene ambiguous. Germline loops: CDR1 ENHRY, CDR2 SYGVKD. With 5 bases removed from V and 2 bases from J, the gap between germline ends came to 9 bases. The CDR3 consists of 13 residues. In DNA, the CDR3 is TGTGCCATCAGTACCCACGGAAACTATGGCTACACCTTC. Its translation: CAISTHGNYGYTF.

This clonotype has at least ten counts. V is TRBV29-1 and J is TRBJ1-2; weak D call: TRBD1 (5 bases). The CDR3 is 13 amino acids. In germline, CDR1 is SQVTM, CDR2 ANQGSEA. Trimming left V 0 bases short and J 0 bases short, with 5 bases between. CDR3 in DNA: TGCAGCGTTGAAGAGGGACCTAACTATGGCTACACCTTC. Its protein is CSVEEGPNYGYTF.

On this clonotype itself: A read error is likely, as this CDR3 ends without the conserved phenylalanine or tryptophan. The genes are TRBV25-1 and TRBJ1-2; D remains unclear. Trimming took 3 bases from V and 4 from J, leaving 6 bases between them. The CDR3 is 12 residues long. CDR1 and CDR2 from the germline V gene are MGHDK and SYGVNS. CDR3 protein: CASSDSAYGYTL. The CDR3 region has the DNA TGTGCCAGCAGTGATAGTGCCTATGGCTACACCTTA.